A single TCR beta chain is shown here with its context. At one of its ends the junction is not consistent with the germline gene, which may arise from a read error. The sample holds other DNA sequences that translate to the same CDR3. This record comes from a study of cytomegalovirus exposure and HLA in healthy donors. PCR primers comprised 60 Vbeta and 13 Jbeta primers. Clones were sequenced by immunoSEQ multiplex PCR, and TCRdb holds only the in-frame ones, with some missing. The top ten hold around 0.25% of the sample, which has about 190,000 clones, roughly 84% seen once. CDR3 length equals 13 residues. Looked up from germline, CDR1 is MRHNA and CDR2 is SNTAGT.

The sample consisted of PBMCs. The clonotype originates from a boy aged 5-17 years in good health and CMV-seronegative. The chain has TRBV6-4 and TRBJ1-1; maybe TRBD1 (6 bases). This CDR3 reads CASSARGNTEAFF. The CDR3 coding sequence is TGTGCCAGCAGTGCAAGGGGGAACACTGAGGCTTTCTTT.